The TCR beta chain under discussion was sequenced for a study of T cells after yellow fever vaccination. Trimming shortened V by 2 bases and J by 3 bases, and 11 bases separated the two germline ends. Germline V gene sequence: CDR1 KGHSH, CDR2 LQKENI. This CDR3 has 15 amino acids. Only a few counts were recorded for this clonotype. Antigen: not known. Study-wide points: Weaker in magnitude, the secondary response showed a faster peak on day 5 versus 15.

TCRdb redid the calling of the 5' RACE reads with MiXCR, one entry per CDR3 protein. The repertoire holds 300,000 to 400,000 distinct CDR3 sequences, with under 15% as singletons. Sequencing was performed on CD4+ T cells sorted from PBMCs, taken 15 days after the yellow fever booster vaccination. The sequence came from a man aged 18 to 30 who received the YFV17D yellow fever vaccine. The V call is TRBV18, the J call TRBJ1-5, with a tentative D call TRBD1 (5 bases). CDR3 DNA: TGTGCCAGCTCACCAGGGACGAGGCACAATCAGCCCCAGCATTTT. As protein: CASSPGTRHNQPQHF.